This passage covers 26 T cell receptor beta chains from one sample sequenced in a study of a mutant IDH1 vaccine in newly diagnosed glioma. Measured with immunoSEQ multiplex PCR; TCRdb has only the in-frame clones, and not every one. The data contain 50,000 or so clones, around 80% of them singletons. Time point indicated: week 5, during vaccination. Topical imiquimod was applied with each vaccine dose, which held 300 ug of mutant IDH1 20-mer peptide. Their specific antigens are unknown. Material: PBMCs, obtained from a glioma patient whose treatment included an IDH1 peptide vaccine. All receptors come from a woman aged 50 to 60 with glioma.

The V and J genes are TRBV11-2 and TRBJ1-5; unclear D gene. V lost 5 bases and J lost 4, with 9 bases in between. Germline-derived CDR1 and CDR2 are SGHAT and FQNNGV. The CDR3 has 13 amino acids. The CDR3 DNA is TGTGCCAGCAGCCCCCGAGGGAATCAGCCCCAGCATTTT. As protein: CASSPRGNQPQHF.

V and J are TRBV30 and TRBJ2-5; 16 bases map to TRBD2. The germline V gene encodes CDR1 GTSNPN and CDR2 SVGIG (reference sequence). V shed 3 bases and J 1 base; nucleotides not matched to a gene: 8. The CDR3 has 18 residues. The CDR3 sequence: CAWRAGLAGGPAQETQYF. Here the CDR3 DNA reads TGTGCCTGGAGGGCGGGACTAGCGGGGGGGCCAGCCCAAGAGACCCAGTACTTC.

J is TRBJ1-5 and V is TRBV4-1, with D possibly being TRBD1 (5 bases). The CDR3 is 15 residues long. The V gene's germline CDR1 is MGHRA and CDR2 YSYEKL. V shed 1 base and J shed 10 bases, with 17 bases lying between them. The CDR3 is CASSQGGGAGGPQHF. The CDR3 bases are TGCGCCAGCAGCCAAGGAGGTGGAGCCGGGGGACCCCAGCATTTT.

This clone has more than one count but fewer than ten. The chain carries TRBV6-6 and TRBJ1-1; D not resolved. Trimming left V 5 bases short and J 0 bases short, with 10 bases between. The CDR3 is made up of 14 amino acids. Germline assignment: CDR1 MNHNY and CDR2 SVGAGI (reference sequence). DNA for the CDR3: TGTGCCAGCAGTCCATTTACAGTGAACACTGAAGCTTTCTTT. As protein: CASSPFTVNTEAFF.

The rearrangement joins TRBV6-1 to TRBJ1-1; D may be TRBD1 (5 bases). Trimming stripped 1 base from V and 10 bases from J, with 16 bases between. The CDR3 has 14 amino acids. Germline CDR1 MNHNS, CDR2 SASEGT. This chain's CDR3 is CASSEGSPGKLAFF. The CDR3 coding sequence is TGTGCCAGCAGTGAAGGTTCGCCAGGGAAGTTAGCTTTCTTT.

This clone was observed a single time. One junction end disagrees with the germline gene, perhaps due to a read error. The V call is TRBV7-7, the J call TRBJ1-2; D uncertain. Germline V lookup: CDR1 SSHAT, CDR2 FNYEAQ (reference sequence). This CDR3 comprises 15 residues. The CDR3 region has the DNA TGTGCTAGCAGCGTGGCCCAGACTACTAACTATGGCTACACCTTC. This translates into CASSVAQTTNYGYTF.

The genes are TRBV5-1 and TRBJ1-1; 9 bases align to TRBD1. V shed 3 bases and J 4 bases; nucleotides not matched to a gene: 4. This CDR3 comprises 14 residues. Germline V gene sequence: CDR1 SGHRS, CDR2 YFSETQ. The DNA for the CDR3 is TGCGCCAGCAGCTGGGGACAGGGAGGCACTGAAGCTTTCTTT. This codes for CASSWGQGGTEAFF.

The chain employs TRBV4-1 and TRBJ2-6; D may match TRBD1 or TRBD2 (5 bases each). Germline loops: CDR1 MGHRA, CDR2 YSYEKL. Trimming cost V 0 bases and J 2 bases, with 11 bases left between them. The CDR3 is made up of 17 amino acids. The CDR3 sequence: CASSQESGATGANVLTF. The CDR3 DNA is TGCGCCAGCAGCCAAGAGTCCGGGGCCACTGGGGCCAACGTCCTGACTTTC.

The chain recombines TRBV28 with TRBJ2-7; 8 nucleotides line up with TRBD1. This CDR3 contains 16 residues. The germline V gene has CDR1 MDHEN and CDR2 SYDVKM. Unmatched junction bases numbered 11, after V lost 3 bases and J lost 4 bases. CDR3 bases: TGTGCCAGCAGTTTCGCACACCAGGGGGCCGGGTACGAGCAGTACTTC. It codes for CASSFAHQGAGYEQYF.

This chain's CDR3 is CASSLNPTTFADTQYF. CDR3 in DNA: TGTGCCAGCAGCTTAAACCCGACTACCTTCGCTGATACGCAGTATTTT. The rearrangement links TRBV7-2 to TRBJ2-3; D may be TRBD2 (5 bases). The CDR3 has 16 amino acids. Germline V gene lookup returns CDR1 SGHTA and CDR2 FQGNSA. V gave up 2 bases and J gave up 6 bases, with 18 bases separating them.

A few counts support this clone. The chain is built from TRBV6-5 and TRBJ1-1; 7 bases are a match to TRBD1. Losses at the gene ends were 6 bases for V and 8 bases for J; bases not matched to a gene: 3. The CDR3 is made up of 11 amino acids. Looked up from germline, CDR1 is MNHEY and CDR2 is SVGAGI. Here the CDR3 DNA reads TGTGCCAGCAGCCGGGGACAGGAAGCTTTCTTT. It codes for CASSRGQEAFF.

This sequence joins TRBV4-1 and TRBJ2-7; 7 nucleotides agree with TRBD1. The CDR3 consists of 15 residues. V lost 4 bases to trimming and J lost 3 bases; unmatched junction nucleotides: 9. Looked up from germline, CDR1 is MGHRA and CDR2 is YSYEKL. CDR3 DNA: TGCGCCAGCAGCCCTCGGACAGGATTAAACTACGAGCAGTACTTC. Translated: CASSPRTGLNYEQYF.

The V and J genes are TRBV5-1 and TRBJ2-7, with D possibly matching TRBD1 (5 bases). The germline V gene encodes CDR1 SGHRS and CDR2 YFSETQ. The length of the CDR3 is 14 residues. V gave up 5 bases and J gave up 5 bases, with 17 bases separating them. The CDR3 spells CASSNGASVNEQYF. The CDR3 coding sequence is TGCGCCAGCAGTAATGGGGCTTCGGTAAACGAGCAGTACTTC.

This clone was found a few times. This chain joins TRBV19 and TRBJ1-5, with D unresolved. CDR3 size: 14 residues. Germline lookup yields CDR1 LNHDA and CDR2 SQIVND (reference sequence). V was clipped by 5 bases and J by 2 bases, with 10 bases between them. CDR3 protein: CASSLGSGNQPQHF. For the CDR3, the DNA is TGTGCCAGTAGTCTGGGGTCGGGCAATCAGCCCCAGCATTTT.

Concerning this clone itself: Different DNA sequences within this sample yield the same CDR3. CDR3 in DNA: TGTGCCAGCAGCGCAGGGGCAGCTAATGAAAAACTGTTTTTT. The encoded protein is CASSAGAANEKLFF. V gene TRBV9 combines with J gene TRBJ1-4; D perhaps matches TRBD1 (6 bases). V lost 3 bases and J lost 3, with 9 bases in between. The germline V gene has CDR1 SGDLS and CDR2 YYNGEE. CDR3 length: 14 residues.

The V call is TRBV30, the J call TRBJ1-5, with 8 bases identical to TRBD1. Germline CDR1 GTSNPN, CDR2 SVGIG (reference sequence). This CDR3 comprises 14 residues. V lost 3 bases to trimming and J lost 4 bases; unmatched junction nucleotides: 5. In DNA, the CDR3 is TGTGCCTGGAGCCCCGGGACAGGAAATCAGCCCCAGCATTTT. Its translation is CAWSPGTGNQPQHF.

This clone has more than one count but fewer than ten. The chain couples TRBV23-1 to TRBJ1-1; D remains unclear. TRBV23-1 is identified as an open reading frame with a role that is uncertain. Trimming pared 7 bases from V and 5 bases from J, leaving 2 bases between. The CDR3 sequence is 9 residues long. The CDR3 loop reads CASKTEAFF. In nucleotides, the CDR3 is TGCGCCAGCAAAACTGAAGCTTTCTTT.

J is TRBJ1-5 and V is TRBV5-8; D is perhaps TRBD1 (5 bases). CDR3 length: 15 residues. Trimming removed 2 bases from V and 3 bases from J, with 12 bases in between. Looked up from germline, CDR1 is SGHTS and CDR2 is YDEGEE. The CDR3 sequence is CASSLTGLLNQPQHF. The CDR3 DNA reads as TGTGCCAGCAGCTTAACAGGTCTTCTCAATCAGCCCCAGCATTTT.

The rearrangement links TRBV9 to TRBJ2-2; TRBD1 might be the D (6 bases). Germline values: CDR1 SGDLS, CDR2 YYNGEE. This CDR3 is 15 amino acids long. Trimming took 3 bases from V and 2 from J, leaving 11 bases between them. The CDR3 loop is CASSAQGVNTGELFF. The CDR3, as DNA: TGTGCCAGCAGCGCACAGGGAGTAAACACCGGGGAGCTGTTTTTT.

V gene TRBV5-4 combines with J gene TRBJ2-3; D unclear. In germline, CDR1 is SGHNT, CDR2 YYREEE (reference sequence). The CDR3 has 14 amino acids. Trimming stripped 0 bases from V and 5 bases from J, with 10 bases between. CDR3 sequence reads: CASSLDQRIDTQYF. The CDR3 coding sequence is TGTGCCAGCAGCTTGGACCAGAGGATAGATACGCAGTATTTT.

In nucleotides, the CDR3 is TGTGCCAGCAGCTTGCAGGGAGAAGAGACCCAGTACTTC. Protein: CASSLQGEETQYF. V and J are TRBV5-6 and TRBJ2-5; D is perhaps TRBD1 or TRBD2 (5 bases each). The CDR3 has 13 residues. V shed 1 base and J shed 3 bases, with 7 bases lying between them. Per germline, CDR1 SGHDT and CDR2 YYEEEE.

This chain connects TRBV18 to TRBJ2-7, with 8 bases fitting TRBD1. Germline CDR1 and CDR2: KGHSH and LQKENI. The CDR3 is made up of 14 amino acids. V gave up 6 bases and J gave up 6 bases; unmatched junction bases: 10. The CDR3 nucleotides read TGTGCCAGCTCGCTGAACCAGCAGGGGGCCGAGCAGTACTTC. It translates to CASSLNQQGAEQYF.

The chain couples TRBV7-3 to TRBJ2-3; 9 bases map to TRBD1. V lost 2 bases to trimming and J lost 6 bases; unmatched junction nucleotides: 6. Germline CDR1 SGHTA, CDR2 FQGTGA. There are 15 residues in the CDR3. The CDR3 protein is CASSLGSGQGDTQYF. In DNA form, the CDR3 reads TGTGCCAGCAGCTTAGGGTCGGGACAGGGTGATACGCAGTATTTT.

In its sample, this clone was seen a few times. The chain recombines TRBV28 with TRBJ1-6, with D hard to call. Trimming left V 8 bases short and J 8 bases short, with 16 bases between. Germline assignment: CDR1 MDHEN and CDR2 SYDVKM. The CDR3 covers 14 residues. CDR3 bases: TGTGCCAGCCGCCTCGGCAGTCTTTATTCACCCCTCCACTTT. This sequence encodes CASRLGSLYSPLHF. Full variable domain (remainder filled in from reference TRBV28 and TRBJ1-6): DVKVTQSSRYLVKRTGEKVFLECVQDMDHENMFWYRQDPGLGLRLIYFSYDVKMKEKGDIPEGYSVSREKKERFSLILESASTNQTSMYLCASRLGSLYSPLHFGNGTRLTVT.

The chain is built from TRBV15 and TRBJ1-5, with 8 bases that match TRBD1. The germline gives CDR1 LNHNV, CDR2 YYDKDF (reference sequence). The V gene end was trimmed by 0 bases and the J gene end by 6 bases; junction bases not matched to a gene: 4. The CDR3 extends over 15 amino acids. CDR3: CATSRDPGGSQPQHF. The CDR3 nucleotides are TGTGCCACCAGCAGAGATCCAGGGGGCAGTCAGCCCCAGCATTTT. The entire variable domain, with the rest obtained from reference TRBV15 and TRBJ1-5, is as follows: DAMVIQNPRYQVTQFGKPVTLSCSQTLNHNVMYWYQQKSSQAPKLLFHYYDKDFNNEADTPDNFQSRRPNTSFCFLDIRSPGLGDTAMYLCATSRDPGGSQPQHFGDGTRLSIL.

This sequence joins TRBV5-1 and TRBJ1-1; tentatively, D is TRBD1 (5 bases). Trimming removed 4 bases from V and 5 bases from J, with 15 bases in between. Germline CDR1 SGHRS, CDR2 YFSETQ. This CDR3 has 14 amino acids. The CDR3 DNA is TGCGCCAGCAGCATAGGGGATAAGAGGACTGAAGCTTTCTTT. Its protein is CASSIGDKRTEAFF.